These T cell receptor beta chains were read from a single sample in a study of shared clonotypes between healthy human individuals. Generated by immunoSEQ multiplex PCR, the TCRdb table keeps only in-frame clones and is missing some. The sample yields just under 350,000 clones, 70% to 75% seen once. Material for sequencing was memory CD4+ T cells sorted from blood. The origin of the receptors is a man younger than 40 in good health. The conserved cysteine and the conserved F or W are not part of the CDR3 here. Only some rows state a clone size, as once, few, many or a class for expanded clones.

v_gene: TRBV7-7
abundance: NA
CDR3aa: ASSLDRGAEAF

v_gene: TRBV28
abundance: NA
CDR3aa: ASSSQGAGYEQY

v_gene: TRBV28
abundance: NA
CDR3aa: PVWGTGETQY

v_gene: TRBV28
abundance: NA
CDR3aa: ASSELAGGGETQY

v_gene: TRBV9
abundance: NA
CDR3aa: ASSVLLAGGIETQY

v_gene: TRBV15
abundance: NA
CDR3aa: ATSSPPDRAYQETQY

v_gene: TRBV7-2
abundance: NA
CDR3aa: ASSLRGSLSNEQF

v_gene: TRBV29-1
abundance: NA
CDR3aa: SVLVPKGYNEQF

v_gene: TRBV18
abundance: NA
CDR3aa: ASSPTQGREKLF

v_gene: TRBV2
abundance: NA
CDR3aa: ASSVGGTPGMEQY

v_gene: TRBV27
abundance: NA
CDR3aa: ASSTLLSGSSYEQY

v_gene: TRBV15
abundance: many
CDR3aa: ATSREQNRPQH

v_gene: TRBV5-4
abundance: NA
CDR3aa: ASSSTGVDSNQPQH

v_gene: TRBV6-6
abundance: NA
CDR3aa: ASSRTSTGELF

v_gene: TRBV5-1
abundance: many
CDR3aa: ASKITAGTERYEQY

v_gene: TRBV19
abundance: NA
CDR3aa: ASSGRGGRQGTQH